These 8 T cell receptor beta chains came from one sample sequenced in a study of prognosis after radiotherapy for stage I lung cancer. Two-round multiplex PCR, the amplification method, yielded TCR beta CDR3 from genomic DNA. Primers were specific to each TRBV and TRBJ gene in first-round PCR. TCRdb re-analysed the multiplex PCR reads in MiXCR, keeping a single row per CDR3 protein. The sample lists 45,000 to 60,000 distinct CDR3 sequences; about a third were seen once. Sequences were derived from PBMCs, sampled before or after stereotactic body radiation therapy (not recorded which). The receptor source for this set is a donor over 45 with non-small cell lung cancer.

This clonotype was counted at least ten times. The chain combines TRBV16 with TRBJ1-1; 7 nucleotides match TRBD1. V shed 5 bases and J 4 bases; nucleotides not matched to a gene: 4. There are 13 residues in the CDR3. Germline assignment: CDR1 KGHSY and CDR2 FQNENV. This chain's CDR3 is CASSTTGVTEAFF. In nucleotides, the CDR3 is TGTGCCAGCAGCACTACAGGGGTCACTGAAGCTTTCTTT. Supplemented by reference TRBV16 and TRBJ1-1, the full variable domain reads GEEVAQTPKHLVRGEGQKAKLYCAPIKGHSYVFWYQQVLKNEFKFLISFQNENVFDETGMPKERFSAKCLPNSPCSLEIQATKLEDSAVYFCASSTTGVTEAFFGQGTRLTVV.

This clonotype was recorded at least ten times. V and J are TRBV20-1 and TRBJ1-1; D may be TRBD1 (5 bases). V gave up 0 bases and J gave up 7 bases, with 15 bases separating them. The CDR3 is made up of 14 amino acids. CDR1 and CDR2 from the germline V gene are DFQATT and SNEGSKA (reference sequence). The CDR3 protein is CSARDRRGQGEAFF. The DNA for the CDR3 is TGCAGTGCTAGAGATAGGAGGGGCCAGGGTGAAGCTTTCTTT.

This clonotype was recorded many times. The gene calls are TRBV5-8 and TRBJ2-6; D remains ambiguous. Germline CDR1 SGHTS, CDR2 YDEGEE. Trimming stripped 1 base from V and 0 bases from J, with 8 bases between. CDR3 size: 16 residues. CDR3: CASSLTAVSGANVLTF. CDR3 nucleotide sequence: TGTGCCAGCAGCTTGACGGCCGTCTCTGGGGCCAACGTCCTGACTTTC.

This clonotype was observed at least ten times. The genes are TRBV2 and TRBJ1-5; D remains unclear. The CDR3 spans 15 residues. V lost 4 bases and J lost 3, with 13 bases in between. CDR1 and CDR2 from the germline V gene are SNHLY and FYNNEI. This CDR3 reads CASSGSLGPNQPQHF. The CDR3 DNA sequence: TGTGCCAGCAGTGGGAGCTTGGGCCCCAATCAGCCCCAGCATTTT.

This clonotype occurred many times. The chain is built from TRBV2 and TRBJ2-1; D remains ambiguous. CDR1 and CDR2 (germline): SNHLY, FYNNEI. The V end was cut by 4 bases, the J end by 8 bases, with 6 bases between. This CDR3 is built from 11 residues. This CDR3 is CASSVEDEQFF. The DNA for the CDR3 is TGTGCCAGCAGTGTAGAGGATGAGCAGTTCTTC.

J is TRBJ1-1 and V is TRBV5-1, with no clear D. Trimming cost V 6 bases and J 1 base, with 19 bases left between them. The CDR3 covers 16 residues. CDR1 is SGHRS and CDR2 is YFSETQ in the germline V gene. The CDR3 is CASILFPGCRNTEAFF. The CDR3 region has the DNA TGCGCCAGCATTTTGTTTCCCGGGTGTCGGAACACTGAAGCTTTCTTT. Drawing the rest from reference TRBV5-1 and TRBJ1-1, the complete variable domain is KAGVTQTPRYLIKTRGQQVTLSCSPISGHRSVSWYQQTPGQGLQFLFEYFSETQRNKGNFPGRFSGRQFSNSRSEMNVSTLELGDSALYLCASILFPGCRNTEAFFGQGTRLTVV.

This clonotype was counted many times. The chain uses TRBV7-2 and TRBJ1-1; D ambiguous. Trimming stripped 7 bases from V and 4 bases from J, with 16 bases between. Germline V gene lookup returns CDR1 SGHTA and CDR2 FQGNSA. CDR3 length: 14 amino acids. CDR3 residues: CASTKDPGFTEAFF. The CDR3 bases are TGTGCCAGCACCAAAGATCCGGGGTTCACTGAAGCTTTCTTT.

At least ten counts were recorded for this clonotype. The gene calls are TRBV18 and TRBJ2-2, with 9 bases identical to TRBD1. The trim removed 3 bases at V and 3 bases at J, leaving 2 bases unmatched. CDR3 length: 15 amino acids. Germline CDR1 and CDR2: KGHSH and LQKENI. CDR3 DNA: TGTGCCAGCTCACCGGACAGGGGTCACACCGGGGAGCTGTTTTTT. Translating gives CASSPDRGHTGELFF.